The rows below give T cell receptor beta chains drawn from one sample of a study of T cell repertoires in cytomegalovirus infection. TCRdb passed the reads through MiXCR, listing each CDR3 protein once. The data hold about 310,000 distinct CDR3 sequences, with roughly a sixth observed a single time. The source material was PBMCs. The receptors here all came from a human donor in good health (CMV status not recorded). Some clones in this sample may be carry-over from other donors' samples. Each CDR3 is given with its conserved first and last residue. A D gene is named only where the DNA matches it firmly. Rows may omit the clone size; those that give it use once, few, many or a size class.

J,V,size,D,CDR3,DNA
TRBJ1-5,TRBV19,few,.,CASSIEGVRQPQHF,TGTGCCAGTAGTATAGAGGGGGTCCGTCAGCCCCAGCATTTT
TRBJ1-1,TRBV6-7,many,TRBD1,CASSYYPHGRGHTEAFF,TGTGCCAGCAGTTACTATCCACACGGCAGGGGGCACACTGAAGCTTTCTTT
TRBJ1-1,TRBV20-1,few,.,CSAPTGYDTEAFF,TGCAGTGCCCCCACTGGGTACGACACTGAAGCTTTCTTT
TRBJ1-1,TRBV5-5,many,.,CASSLAWSGFTEAFF,TGTGCCAGCAGCTTGGCGTGGTCAGGGTTCACTGAAGCTTTCTTT
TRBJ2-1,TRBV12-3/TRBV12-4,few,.,CASSFVGIEQFF,TGTGCCAGCAGTTTTGTGGGCATCGAGCAGTTCTTC
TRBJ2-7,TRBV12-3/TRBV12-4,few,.,CASSRGPLMNEQYF,TGTGCCAGCAGTCGCGGACCTCTTATGAACGAGCAGTACTTC
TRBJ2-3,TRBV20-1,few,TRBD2,CSGTGLAGRSDTQYF,TGCAGTGGAACGGGACTAGCGGGGCGATCGGATACGCAGTATTTT
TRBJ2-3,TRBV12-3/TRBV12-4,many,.,CASSQGLGTDTQYF,TGTGCCAGCAGCCAAGGACTCGGCACAGATACGCAGTATTTT
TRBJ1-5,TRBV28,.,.,CASRNGHGGHQPQHF,TGTGCCAGCAGAAATGGACATGGTGGCCATCAGCCCCAGCATTTT
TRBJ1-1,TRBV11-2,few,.,CASSLDSGGTEAFF,TGTGCCAGCAGCTTAGATTCCGGGGGCACTGAAGCTTTCTTT
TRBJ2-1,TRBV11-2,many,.,CASTLGGLRNEQFF,TGTGCCAGCACTCTGGGGGGACTTCGTAATGAGCAGTTCTTC
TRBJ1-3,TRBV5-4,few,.,CASSHGTEGNTIYF,TGTGCCAGCAGCCACGGGACCGAAGGAAACACCATATATTTT
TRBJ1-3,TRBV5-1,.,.,CASSPDSVSGNTIYF,TGCGCCAGCAGCCCGGACAGCGTCTCTGGAAACACCATATATTTT
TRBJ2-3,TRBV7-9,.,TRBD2,CASRPRPAGVDTDTQYF,TGTGCCAGCAGACCCAGACCTGCGGGGGTCGACACAGATACGCAGTATTTT
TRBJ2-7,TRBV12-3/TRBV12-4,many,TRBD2,CASSLSSGGSYEQYF,TGTGCCAGCAGTTTATCTAGCGGGGGCTCCTACGAGCAGTACTTC
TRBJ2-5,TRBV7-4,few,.,CASSPDRPTTQYF,TGTGCCAGCAGCCCAGACAGACCAACGACCCAGTACTTC
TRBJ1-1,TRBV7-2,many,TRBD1,CASSSPQGVGTEAFF,TGTGCCAGCAGCTCCCCACAGGGGGTAGGCACTGAAGCTTTCTTT
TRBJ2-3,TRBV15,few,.,CATSRVRFGDLGDTQYF,TGTGCCACCAGCAGAGTCAGATTCGGGGACCTTGGAGATACGCAGTATTTT
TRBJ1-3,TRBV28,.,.,CASSVDFAGNTIYF,TGTGCCAGCAGTGTCGACTTTGCTGGAAACACCATATATTTT
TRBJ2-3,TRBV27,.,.,CASSPVSLTDTQYF,TGTGCCAGCAGTCCAGTGAGCCTCACAGATACGCAGTATTTT
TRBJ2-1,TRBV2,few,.,CASDGGENNEQFF,TGTGCCAGCGACGGAGGGGAGAACAATGAGCAGTTCTTC
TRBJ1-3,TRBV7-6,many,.,CASSLGADSPGNTIYF,TGTGCCAGCAGCTTAGGGGCGGACAGTCCTGGAAACACCATATATTTT
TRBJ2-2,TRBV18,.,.,CASSPQGGVLNTGELFF,TGTGCCAGCTCACCACAAGGCGGGGTTTTGAACACCGGGGAGCTGTTTTTT
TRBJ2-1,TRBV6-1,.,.,CASSHTDSYNEQFF,TGTGCCAGCAGCCATACAGATTCCTACAATGAGCAGTTCTTC
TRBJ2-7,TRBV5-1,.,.,CASSEPNQVDEQYF,TGCGCCAGCAGCGAACCAAATCAGGTCGACGAGCAGTACTTC
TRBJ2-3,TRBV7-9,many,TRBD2,CASRIAGGNPQYF,TGTGCCAGCAGAATAGCGGGGGGGAATCCGCAGTATTTT
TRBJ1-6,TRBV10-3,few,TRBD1,CAIREAPTVPGQGRLTNSPLHF,TGTGCCATCAGGGAAGCACCCACGGTCCCGGGACAGGGGCGGCTGACTAATTCACCCCTCCACTTT
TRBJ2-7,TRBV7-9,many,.,CASSLNEGGYEQYF,TGTGCCAGCAGCTTAAACGAAGGGGGTTACGAGCAGTACTTC
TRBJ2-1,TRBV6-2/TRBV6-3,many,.,CASRVVDKGYNEQFF,TGTGCCAGCAGAGTAGTAGACAAAGGTTACAATGAGCAGTTCTTC
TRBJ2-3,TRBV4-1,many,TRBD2,CASSQVPRRAGGGDTQYF,TGCGCCAGCAGCCAAGTTCCGCGTCGAGCGGGGGGTGGAGATACGCAGTATTTT
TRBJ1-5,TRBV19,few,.,CASSINQGFHQPQHF,TGTGCCAGTAGTATAAACCAGGGTTTTCATCAGCCCCAGCATTTT
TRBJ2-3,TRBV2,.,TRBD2,CASRVGLAGDDTQYF,TGTGCCAGCAGGGTCGGACTAGCGGGGGACGATACGCAGTATTTT
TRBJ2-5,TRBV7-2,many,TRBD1,CASSITGVRETQYF,TGTGCCAGCAGCATAACAGGGGTGAGAGAGACCCAGTACTTC
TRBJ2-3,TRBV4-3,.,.,CASSPSRGVSTDTQYF,TGCGCCAGCAGCCCGAGTCGAGGAGTTAGCACAGATACGCAGTATTTT
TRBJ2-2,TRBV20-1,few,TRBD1,CSAERVQGAGELFF,TGCAGTGCAGAACGGGTGCAGGGGGCCGGGGAGCTGTTTTTT
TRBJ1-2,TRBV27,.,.,CASSQRGRDYLDYGYTF,TGTGCCAGCAGTCAAAGGGGTCGAGACTATTTAGACTATGGCTACACCTTC
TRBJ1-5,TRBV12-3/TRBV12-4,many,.,CASSLGRGLPQHF,TGTGCCAGCAGTTTAGGCAGGGGTTTGCCCCAGCATTTT
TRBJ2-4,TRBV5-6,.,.,CASSLATQLAKNIQYF,TGTGCCAGCAGCTTGGCCACCCAGCTAGCCAAAAACATTCAGTACTTC
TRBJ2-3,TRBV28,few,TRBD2,CATALAGGTHIIDTQYF,TGTGCCACCGCTCTAGCGGGGGGAACCCACATCATCGATACGCAGTATTTT
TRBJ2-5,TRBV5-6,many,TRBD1,CASSLAGTGYQETQYF,TGTGCCAGCAGCTTGGCCGGGACAGGATACCAAGAGACCCAGTACTTC
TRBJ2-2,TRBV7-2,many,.,CASSLFGGRELFF,TGTGCCAGCAGCCTATTCGGAGGCCGGGAGCTGTTTTTT
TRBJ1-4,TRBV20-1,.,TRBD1,CSARDILQGAKEKLFF,TGCAGTGCTAGAGATATCCTACAGGGGGCGAAAGAAAAACTGTTTTTT
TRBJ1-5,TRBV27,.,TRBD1,CASSLKTGGTSNQPQHF,TGTGCCAGCAGTTTAAAAACAGGGGGCACTAGCAATCAGCCCCAGCATTTT
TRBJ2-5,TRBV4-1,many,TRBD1,CASKPQVFGQGQETQYF,TGCGCCAGCAAACCGCAGGTCTTTGGACAGGGCCAAGAGACCCAGTACTTC
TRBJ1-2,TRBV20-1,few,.,CSARHTTGLYGYTF,TGCAGTGCTCGCCACACAACAGGATTATATGGCTACACCTTC
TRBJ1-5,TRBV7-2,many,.,CASSLLGRGDQPQHF,TGTGCCAGCAGCTTACTAGGTCGGGGCGATCAGCCCCAGCATTTT
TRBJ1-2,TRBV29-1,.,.,CSVEGQDYGYTF,TGCAGCGTTGAAGGTCAGGACTATGGCTACACCTTC